This entry features one TCR beta chain sequence. Its antigen remains unknown. This record belongs to a study of CD8 T cells in Susac syndrome. High-throughput TCR beta sequencing covered peripheral CD8+ and CD4+ T cells. Roughly 0.45 to 1 ug RNA was reverse transcribed with random hexamers. Amplification of TCR beta CDR3 was carried out by immunoSEQ multiplex PCR, which covered 54 Vbeta and 13 Jbeta segments. TCRdb reanalysed the immunoSEQ multiplex PCR reads using MiXCR and keeps one entry per CDR3 protein. Here the sample spans more than 70,000 distinct CDR3 sequences, roughly 90% being singletons. The study's findings and limits: That the number of individuals in its TCR sequencing and HLA analysis was relatively small was acknowledged by the study.

The V and J ends lost 4 bases and 4 bases, in that order; junction bases with no gene match: 6. CDR1 SGHDT and CDR2 YYEEEE come from the germline V gene. The CDR3 covers 16 residues. V usage is TRBV5-6 and J usage is TRBJ2-7; 15 nucleotides align to TRBD2. The sequence was obtained from a human donor with multiple sclerosis. The material sequenced was CD8+ T cells from PBMCs. The CDR3 protein is CASSEGLAGGLYEQYF. The CDR3 DNA sequence: TGTGCCAGCAGCGAGGGACTAGCGGGAGGACTGTACGAGCAGTACTTC.